These 29 T cell receptor beta chains came from one sample sequenced in a study of blood T cell repertoires in COVID-19. Profiling relied on immunoSEQ multiplex PCR, and the TCRdb table lists in-frame clones only, not all of them. Here the sample spans over 150,000 clones, 70% to 90% being singletons. Sequencing used peripheral blood. The origin of the receptors is an elderly woman with COVID-19, enrolled during active disease.

This chain uses TRBV11-1 with TRBJ2-5; TRBD1 agrees at 8 bases. This CDR3 is built from 16 residues. With 1 base clipped from V and 3 bases from J, the junction kept 7 bases outside the gene matches. Per germline, CDR1 SGHAT and CDR2 FQDESV (reference sequence). This chain's CDR3 is CASSLGVGQGEETQYF. The CDR3 DNA reads TGTGCCAGCAGCTTAGGGGTCGGACAGGGAGAAGAGACCCAGTACTTC.

The rearrangement uses TRBV28 and TRBJ2-2, with 7 bases identical to TRBD2. Trimming took 3 bases from V and 5 from J; bases not matched to a gene: 3. There are 14 residues in the CDR3. The germline gives CDR1 MDHEN, CDR2 SYDVKM. CDR3 sequence (DNA): TGTGCCAGCAGTTTGAGTAGCGGGACCGGGGAGCTGTTTTTT. Amino acids: CASSLSSGTGELFF.

The chain is built from TRBV20-1 and TRBJ1-2, with no clear D. Germline V CDR1 and CDR2: DFQATT, SNEGSKA (reference sequence). Trimming removed 2 bases at V and 8 bases at J, with 9 bases between. The CDR3 consists of 11 residues. The CDR3 region has the DNA TGCAGTGCTAGAAGAGACTGGGGCTACACCTTC. It specifies CSARRDWGYTF.

This chain joins TRBV7-2 and TRBJ1-2; weak D call: TRBD1 (5 bases). V lost 3 bases to trimming and J lost 4 bases, with 15 bases between them. Looked up from germline, CDR1 is SGHTA and CDR2 is FQGNSA. The CDR3 covers 15 residues. In DNA, the CDR3 is TGTGCCAGCAGCTTCGGTCAGACAGCGAGCTATGGCTACACCTTC. Translation gives CASSFGQTASYGYTF.

The chain carries TRBV6-2 or TRBV6-3 and TRBJ2-1; D is perhaps TRBD2 (7 bases). CDR3 length: 17 residues. Germline V gene sequence: CDR1 MNHEY, CDR2 SVGEGT. Trimming removed 6 bases from V and 5 bases from J, with 23 bases in between. The CDR3 loop reads CASSPLGGGLRNNEQFF. The CDR3, as DNA: TGTGCCAGCAGCCCCTTGGGAGGGGGACTGCGGAACAATGAGCAGTTCTTC.

The chain has TRBV24-1 and TRBJ2-2; TRBD2 is a possible D gene (5 bases). Germline-derived CDR1 and CDR2 are KGHDR and SFDVKD. Trimming cost V 4 bases and J 1 base, with 9 bases left between them. This CDR3 is built from 15 residues. The CDR3: CATSETTKNTGELFF. DNA of the CDR3: TGTGCCACCAGTGAGACTACAAAGAACACCGGGGAGCTGTTTTTT.

The V call is TRBV3-1 (or the pseudogene TRBV3-2), the J call TRBJ1-1; possible D gene TRBD1, 6 bases. Deletions cut 3 bases from V and 8 bases from J, with 13 bases between. CDR1 is LGHDT, CDR2 YNNKEL, per germline (reference sequence). The CDR3 totals 13 residues. The CDR3: CASSHGGAGEAFF. The CDR3 DNA sequence: TGTGCCAGCAGCCATGGGGGGGCAGGGGAAGCTTTCTTT.

The rearrangement links TRBV11-2 to TRBJ2-7; D unresolved. Germline CDR1 is SGHAT and CDR2 is FQNNGV. There are 14 residues in the CDR3. V shed 1 base and J shed 2 bases, with 9 bases lying between them. The CDR3 nucleotides are TGTGCCAGCAGCTTAGGAAACAGCCCCTACGAGCAGTACTTC. Its protein is CASSLGNSPYEQYF.

The chain recombines TRBV14 with TRBJ1-1; D is undetermined. Trimming shortened V by 6 bases and J by 4 bases, and 9 bases separated the two germline ends. This CDR3 comprises 12 residues. Germline V lookup: CDR1 SGHDN, CDR2 FVKESK. As DNA, the CDR3 is TGTGCCAGCAGGCGCGGGGTCACTGAAGCTTTCTTT. It codes for CASRRGVTEAFF.

The chain carries TRBV5-4 and TRBJ2-1; TRBD2 matches 10 bases. The CDR3 runs 15 residues. Germline CDR1 is SGHNT and CDR2 is YYREEE (reference sequence). Trimming at V came to 3 bases and at J to 2 bases, leaving 2 bases not matched to a gene. The CDR3 protein is CASSSSGRAYNEQFF. As DNA, the CDR3 is TGTGCCAGCAGCTCAAGCGGGAGGGCCTACAATGAGCAGTTCTTC.

This clone occurred a few times. The chain uses TRBV6-5 and TRBJ2-7; D gene unclear. V lost 6 bases and J 0 bases, leaving 9 bases between the germline ends. CDR1 and CDR2 from the germline V gene are MNHEY and SVGAGI. CDR3 length equals 13 residues. CDR3 sequence reads: CASRSISSYEQYF. DNA for the CDR3: TGTGCCAGCAGGAGTATTAGCTCCTACGAGCAGTACTTC.

The gene calls are TRBV19 and TRBJ1-1; 7 bases line up with TRBD1. The CDR3 runs to 13 residues. CDR1 is LNHDA, CDR2 SQIVND, per germline (reference sequence). After removal of 6 bases from V and 4 bases from J, the junction contained 5 bases not matched to a gene. CDR3 sequence: CASREQGSTEAFF. As DNA, the CDR3 is TGTGCCAGTAGAGAACAGGGGAGCACTGAAGCTTTCTTT.

This chain connects TRBV15 to TRBJ1-3; the D gene is possibly TRBD1 (5 bases). With 6 bases removed from V and 2 bases from J, the gap between germline ends came to 17 bases. In germline, CDR1 is LNHNV, CDR2 YYDKDF (reference sequence). The CDR3 has 16 residues. As DNA, the CDR3 is TGTGCCACCAGGACCTGGGACTCCCAAACTGGAAACACCATATATTTT. Translating it yields CATRTWDSQTGNTIYF.

The chain combines TRBV15 with TRBJ2-7; perhaps TRBD2 as D (5 bases). Looked up from germline, CDR1 is LNHNV and CDR2 is YYDKDF (reference sequence). This CDR3 spans 18 amino acids. Trimming removed 0 bases from V and 2 bases from J, with 20 bases in between. The chain's CDR3 is CATSRDSEGAAGPYEQYF. CDR3 nucleotides: TGTGCCACCAGCAGAGACTCTGAGGGAGCAGCTGGGCCCTACGAGCAGTACTTC.

J is TRBJ2-5 and V is TRBV19; 8 bases are a match to TRBD1. This CDR3 has 15 residues. Per the germline V gene, CDR1 is LNHDA and CDR2 is SQIVND (reference sequence). V shed 8 bases, J shed 5 bases, and the junction held 13 bases outside the gene matches. The CDR3 reads CASGAQGAGRETQYF. The CDR3 DNA reads as TGTGCCAGTGGTGCGCAGGGGGCGGGGCGGGAGACCCAGTACTTC.

The chain is built from TRBV4-2 and TRBJ1-2, with D uncertain. CDR3 length: 14 amino acids. Between the trimmed V and J ends, which lost 1 base and 4 bases, there was a span of 10 bases. Germline V CDR1 and CDR2: LGHNA, YNFKEQ. DNA for the CDR3: TGTGCCAGCAGCCAAGCCGCCCGGGTCTATGGCTACACCTTC. The encoded protein is CASSQAARVYGYTF.

The chain is built from TRBV25-1 and TRBJ1-4; D gene unclear. Trimming took off 2 bases at V and 7 bases at J, with 17 bases between the two ends. The germline gives CDR1 MGHDK, CDR2 SYGVNS. The CDR3 length is 16 residues. The CDR3 DNA reads as TGTGCCAGCAGTGAAGTGGCAGCAGGCATTCGTGAAAAACTGTTTTTT. It yields the protein CASSEVAAGIREKLFF.

The gene calls are TRBV19 and TRBJ2-2; 8 bases match TRBD1. Germline V CDR1 and CDR2: LNHDA, SQIVND (reference sequence). V shed 2 bases, J shed 4 bases, and the junction held 6 bases outside the gene matches. The CDR3 spans 16 residues. In DNA, the CDR3 is TGTGCCAGTAGTATACTCGGGACAGGATTCACCGGGGAGCTGTTTTTT. It encodes CASSILGTGFTGELFF.

The rearrangement uses TRBV18 and TRBJ2-7, with 11 bases fitting TRBD2. CDR3 length: 16 residues. CDR1 and CDR2 from the germline V gene are KGHSH and LQKENI. Trimming at V came to 0 bases and at J to 2 bases, leaving 3 bases not matched to a gene. The CDR3 sequence is CASSPPVAGGTYEQYF. DNA of the CDR3: TGTGCCAGCTCACCACCAGTAGCGGGAGGGACCTACGAGCAGTACTTC.

V usage is TRBV5-4 and J usage is TRBJ2-5; 7 nucleotides match TRBD1. Per the germline V gene, CDR1 is SGHNT and CDR2 is YYREEE (reference sequence). CDR3 length: 15 residues. V dropped 4 bases and J dropped 3; count of bases not matched to a gene: 9. The CDR3 DNA reads TGTGCCAGCAGCCCCCCGGGACAGCAAAAAGAGACCCAGTACTTC. This sequence encodes CASSPPGQQKETQYF.

The rearrangement links TRBV9 to TRBJ1-1; D gene ambiguous. The ends were cut back, 1 base at V and 0 bases at J, with 10 bases in the middle. The germline V gene encodes CDR1 SGDLS and CDR2 YYNGEE. The CDR3 spans 15 residues. The CDR3 is CASSVSPRMNTEAFF. CDR3 nucleotides: TGTGCCAGCAGCGTAAGTCCCAGGATGAACACTGAAGCTTTCTTT.

The chain has TRBV9 and TRBJ1-3; the D is unclear. The CDR3 has 18 amino acids. Germline V gives CDR1 SGDLS, CDR2 YYNGEE. Between the trimmed V and J ends, which lost 0 bases and 0 bases, there was a span of 16 bases. In DNA form, the CDR3 reads TGTGCCAGCAGCGTAGTTGTTACGCCCATTAGCTCTGGAAACACCATATATTTT. It codes for CASSVVVTPISSGNTIYF.

The gene calls are TRBV5-1 and TRBJ1-1; TRBD1 is a possible D gene (6 bases). The CDR3 length is 15 residues. The ends were cut back, 0 bases at V and 0 bases at J, with 9 bases in the middle. Germline V lookup: CDR1 SGHRS, CDR2 YFSETQ. CDR3 nucleotide sequence: TGCGCCAGCAGCTTGGGGACAGATATGAACACTGAAGCTTTCTTT. This translates into CASSLGTDMNTEAFF.

The chain uses TRBV5-1 and TRBJ2-4; the D is unclear. Germline V gene sequence: CDR1 SGHRS, CDR2 YFSETQ. The CDR3 is 15 amino acids. V was pared by 4 bases and J by 8 bases, with 19 bases between. CDR3 DNA sequence: TGCGCCAGCAGCCTGGCAGGTGGGCAGGCAGACATTCAGTACTTC. Encoded protein: CASSLAGGQADIQYF.

By sample fraction, this clone is medium-sized (0.01 to 0.1%). The rearrangement joins TRBV7-9 to TRBJ1-1, with a possible D match to TRBD1 (6 bases). Trimming cost V 5 bases and J 1 base, with 14 bases left between them. This CDR3 comprises 15 residues. Germline V gene data show CDR1 as SEHNR and CDR2 as FQNEAQ (reference sequence). This CDR3 is CASSTQGIGNTEAFF. The CDR3 DNA reads TGTGCCAGCAGCACACAGGGAATAGGGAACACTGAAGCTTTCTTT.

This clone was seen more than once but under ten times. V and J are TRBV6-6 and TRBJ2-6; the D is unclear. CDR1 is MNHNY, CDR2 SVGAGI, per germline (reference sequence). The CDR3 has 13 amino acids. CDR3 in DNA: TGTGCGACCACAGTCTCTGGGGCCAACGTCCTGACTTTC. Translation gives CATTVSGANVLTF.

The chain employs TRBV28 and TRBJ1-6; 9 nucleotides agree with TRBD1. Trimming removed 4 bases from V and 9 bases from J; junction bases left unmatched: 16. In germline, CDR1 is MDHEN, CDR2 SYDVKM. This CDR3 contains 18 residues. CDR3 sequence reads: CASSSLLQGAVKSSPLHF. Here the CDR3 DNA reads TGTGCCAGCAGTTCCCTCCTACAGGGGGCGGTGAAGTCTTCACCCCTCCACTTT.

The rearrangement uses TRBV5-5 and TRBJ2-1, with D possibly matching TRBD1 (6 bases). V dropped 0 bases and J dropped 2 bases, with 6 bases sitting between them. Germline V CDR1 and CDR2: SGHKS, YYEKEE (reference sequence). This CDR3 region has 14 residues. Here the CDR3 DNA reads TGTGCCAGCAGCTTGGACAGGGCCTACAATGAGCAGTTCTTC. Protein product: CASSLDRAYNEQFF. The whole variable domain, filled in from reference TRBV5-5 and TRBJ2-1, reads DAGVTQSPTHLIKTRGQQVTLRCSPISGHKSVSWYQQVLGQGPQFIFQYYEKEERGRGNFPDRFSARQFPNYSSELNVNALLLGDSALYLCASSLDRAYNEQFFGPGTRLTVL.

The chain joins TRBV6-6 to TRBJ2-2; 7 bases line up with TRBD1. There are 15 residues in the CDR3. Germline V lookup: CDR1 MNHNY, CDR2 SVGAGI (reference sequence). The trim removed 2 bases at V and 3 bases at J, leaving 3 bases unmatched. The CDR3 nucleotides read TGTGCCAGCAGTTACCGACAGGGTCACACCGGGGAGCTGTTTTTT. It is translated as CASSYRQGHTGELFF.